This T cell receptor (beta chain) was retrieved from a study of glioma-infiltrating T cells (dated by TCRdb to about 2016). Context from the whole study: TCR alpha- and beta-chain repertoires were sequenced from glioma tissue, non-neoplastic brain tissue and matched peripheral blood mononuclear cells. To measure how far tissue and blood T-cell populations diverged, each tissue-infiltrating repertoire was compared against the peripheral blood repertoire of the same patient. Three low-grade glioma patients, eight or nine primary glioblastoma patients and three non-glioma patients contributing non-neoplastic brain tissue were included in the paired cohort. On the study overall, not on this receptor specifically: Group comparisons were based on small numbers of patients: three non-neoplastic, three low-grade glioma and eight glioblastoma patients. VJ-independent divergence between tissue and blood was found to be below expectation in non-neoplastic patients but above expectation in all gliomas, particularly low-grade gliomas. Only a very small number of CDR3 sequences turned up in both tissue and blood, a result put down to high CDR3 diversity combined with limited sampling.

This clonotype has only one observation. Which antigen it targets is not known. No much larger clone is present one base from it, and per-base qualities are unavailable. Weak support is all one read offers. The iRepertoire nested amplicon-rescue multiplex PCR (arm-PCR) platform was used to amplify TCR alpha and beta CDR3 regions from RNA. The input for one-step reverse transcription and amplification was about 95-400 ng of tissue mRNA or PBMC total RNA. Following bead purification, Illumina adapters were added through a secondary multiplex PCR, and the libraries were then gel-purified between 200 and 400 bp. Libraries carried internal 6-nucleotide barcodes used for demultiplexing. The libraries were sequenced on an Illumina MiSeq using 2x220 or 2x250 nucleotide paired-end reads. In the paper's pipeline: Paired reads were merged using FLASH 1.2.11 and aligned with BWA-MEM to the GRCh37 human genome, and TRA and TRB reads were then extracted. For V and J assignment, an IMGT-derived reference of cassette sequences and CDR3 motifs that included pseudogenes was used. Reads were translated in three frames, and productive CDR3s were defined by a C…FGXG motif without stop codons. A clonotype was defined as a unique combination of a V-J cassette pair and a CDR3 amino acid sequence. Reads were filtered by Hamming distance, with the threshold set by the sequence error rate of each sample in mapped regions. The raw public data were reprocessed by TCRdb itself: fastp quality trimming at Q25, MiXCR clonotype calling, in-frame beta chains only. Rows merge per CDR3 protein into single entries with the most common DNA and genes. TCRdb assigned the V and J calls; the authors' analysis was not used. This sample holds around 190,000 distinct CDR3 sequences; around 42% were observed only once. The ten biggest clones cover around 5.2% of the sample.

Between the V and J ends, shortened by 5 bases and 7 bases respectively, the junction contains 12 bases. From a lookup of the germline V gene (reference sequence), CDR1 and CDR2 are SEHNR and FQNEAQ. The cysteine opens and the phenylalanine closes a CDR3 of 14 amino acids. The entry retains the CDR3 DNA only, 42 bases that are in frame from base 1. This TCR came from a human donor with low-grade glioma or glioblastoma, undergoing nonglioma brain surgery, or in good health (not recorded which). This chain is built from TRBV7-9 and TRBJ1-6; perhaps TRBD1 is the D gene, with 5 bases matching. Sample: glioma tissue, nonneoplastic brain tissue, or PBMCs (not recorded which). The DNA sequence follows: TGTGCCAGCAGCAGAGCGGGGGAGAATTCACCCCTCCACTTT. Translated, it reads CASSRAGENSPLHF.